Following are 14 T cell receptor beta chains from one sample sequenced in a study of blood T cell repertoires in COVID-19. Some clones are missing from TCRdb's copy, which holds only in-frame ones; the method was immunoSEQ multiplex PCR. The table lists about 100,000 clones, around 92% of them singletons. Material for sequencing was peripheral blood. The receptor source for this set is a man in his forties or fifties with active or convalescent COVID-19.

The chain combines TRBV6-2 or TRBV6-3 with TRBJ1-2; D ambiguous. Germline CDR1 MNHEY, CDR2 SVGEGT. Trimming took off 2 bases at V and 8 bases at J, with 12 bases between the two ends. This CDR3 region has 13 residues. CDR3 DNA: TGTGCCAGCAGTTACCTGGGAGGCACCGGCTACACCTTC. Translating gives CASSYLGGTGYTF.

V and J are TRBV7-2 and TRBJ1-5; D perhaps matches TRBD1 (5 bases). V was cut by 3 bases and J by 0 bases, with 9 bases left in between. The CDR3 extends over 15 amino acids. CDR1 is SGHTA and CDR2 is FQGNSA in the germline V gene. This CDR3 is CASSLTAYSNQPQHF. The CDR3 DNA reads as TGTGCCAGCAGCTTGACAGCTTATAGCAATCAGCCCCAGCATTTT. Full variable domain (rest looked up from reference TRBV7-2 and TRBJ1-5): GAGVSQSPSNKVTEKGKDVELRCDPISGHTALYWYRQSLGQGLEFLIYFQGNSAPDKSGLPSDRFSAERTGGSVSTLTIQRTQQEDSAVYLCASSLTAYSNQPQHFGDGTRLSIL.

This sequence joins TRBV11-1 and TRBJ2-7, with unresolved D. Germline V CDR1 and CDR2: SGHAT, FQDESV (reference sequence). The CDR3 totals 13 residues. V was shortened by 3 bases and J by 3 bases, with 9 bases between the two germline ends. This CDR3 reads CASSLAIHYEQYF. CDR3 DNA sequence: TGTGCCAGCAGCTTGGCCATACACTACGAGCAGTACTTC.

The rearrangement joins TRBV24-1 to TRBJ2-5, with D hard to call. CDR1 and CDR2 from the germline V gene are KGHDR and SFDVKD. V was shortened by 0 bases and J by 5 bases, with 9 bases between the two germline ends. The CDR3 runs 14 residues. Here the CDR3 reads CATSDLEVGETQYF. The CDR3 DNA follows: TGTGCCACCAGTGATTTGGAGGTCGGGGAGACCCAGTACTTC.

The rearrangement uses TRBV19 and TRBJ2-2; the D gene is possibly TRBD1 (5 bases). Germline CDR1 reads LNHDA; CDR2 reads SQIVND (reference sequence). The CDR3 length is 13 residues. V lost 4 bases and J lost 7, with 10 bases in between. The CDR3 loop reads CASSTVQGGELFF. CDR3 DNA: TGTGCCAGTAGTACGGTCCAGGGCGGGGAGCTGTTTTTT.

V gene TRBV19 combines with J gene TRBJ1-2, with TRBD1 identical over 7 bases. CDR3 length: 14 amino acids. The germline CDR1 and CDR2 sequences are LNHDA and SQIVND (reference sequence). The V gene end was trimmed by 5 bases and the J gene end by 6 bases; junction bases not matched to a gene: 9. The CDR3 spells CASSVLTGLHGYTF. In nucleotides, the CDR3 is TGTGCCAGTAGTGTCCTGACAGGGCTACATGGCTACACCTTC.

V and J are TRBV6-5 and TRBJ1-1, with TRBD1 identical over 8 bases. This CDR3 comprises 14 residues. CDR1 is MNHEY and CDR2 is SVGAGI in the germline V gene. With 4 bases clipped from V and 4 bases from J, the junction kept 5 bases outside the gene matches. The CDR3 is CASSSYRGGTEAFF. The DNA of the CDR3 is TGTGCCAGCAGTTCCTACAGGGGGGGCACTGAAGCTTTCTTT.

The V and J genes are TRBV9 and TRBJ1-3; D is perhaps TRBD1 (5 bases). Germline V gene data show CDR1 as SGDLS and CDR2 as YYNGEE. V was cut by 4 bases and J by 8 bases, with 10 bases left in between. CDR3 length equals 12 residues. This CDR3 reads CASSHRGDTIYF. The CDR3 DNA follows: TGTGCCAGCAGCCACCGGGGGGACACCATATATTTT.

The J gene is TRBJ1-2, the V gene TRBV6-1; D gene uncertain. Between the trimmed V and J ends, which lost 2 bases and 7 bases, there was a span of 20 bases. The CDR3 has 16 residues. Germline V gene sequence: CDR1 MNHNS, CDR2 SASEGT. The CDR3 DNA follows: TGTGCCAGCAGTGAACAAAGCCCAGAAGTAACGGGTGGCTACACCTTC. Translating it yields CASSEQSPEVTGGYTF.

The chain is built from TRBV30 and TRBJ2-1; 13 nucleotides agree with TRBD2. CDR1 and CDR2 from the germline V gene are GTSNPN and SVGIG (reference sequence). V was pared by 0 bases and J by 6 bases, with 5 bases of the junction left unmatched. The CDR3 is 16 residues long. The CDR3 is CAWSVLRTSGSNEQFF. The CDR3, as DNA: TGTGCCTGGAGTGTCTTGCGGACTAGCGGGAGCAATGAGCAGTTCTTC.

The CDR3 sequence is CASSEKGLAGGQKV. DNA of the CDR3: TGTGCCAGCAGTGAAAAAGGACTAGCGGGAGGGCAGAAGGTC. This chain uses TRBV25-1 with TRBJ2-7, with 15 bases fitting TRBD2. Germline lookup yields CDR1 MGHDK and CDR2 SYGVNS. This CDR3 has 14 residues.

The V gene is TRBV5-6, the J gene TRBJ2-7; 11 bases agree with TRBD2. This CDR3 is built from 14 residues. J was trimmed by 2 bases and V by 2 bases; bases with no gene match: 0. Per the germline V gene, CDR1 is SGHDT and CDR2 is YYEEEE. In DNA form, the CDR3 reads TGTGCCAGCAGCTTACTAGCGGGGGCCTACGAGCAGTACTTC. The encoded protein is CASSLLAGAYEQYF.

The V and J genes are TRBV7-2 and TRBJ2-1, with D uncertain. V was trimmed by 5 bases and J by 1 base, leaving 9 bases between them. This CDR3 has 14 amino acids. CDR1 and CDR2 from the germline V gene are SGHTA and FQGNSA. The CDR3 sequence is CASSPRNSYNEQFF. The CDR3, as DNA: TGTGCCAGCAGCCCCCGTAATTCCTACAATGAGCAGTTCTTC. Drawing the rest from reference TRBV7-2 and TRBJ2-1, the complete variable domain is GAGVSQSPSNKVTEKGKDVELRCDPISGHTALYWYRQSLGQGLEFLIYFQGNSAPDKSGLPSDRFSAERTGGSVSTLTIQRTQQEDSAVYLCASSPRNSYNEQFFGPGTRLTVL.

V gene TRBV7-9 combines with J gene TRBJ2-6; D gene uncertain. The length of the CDR3 is 16 residues. V lost 3 bases, J lost 0 bases, and 9 bases lay in between. Germline loops: CDR1 SEHNR, CDR2 FQNEAQ (reference sequence). CDR3 loop: CASSFVVLSGANVLTF. The CDR3 nucleotides read TGTGCCAGCAGCTTTGTCGTCCTCTCTGGGGCCAACGTCCTGACTTTC.